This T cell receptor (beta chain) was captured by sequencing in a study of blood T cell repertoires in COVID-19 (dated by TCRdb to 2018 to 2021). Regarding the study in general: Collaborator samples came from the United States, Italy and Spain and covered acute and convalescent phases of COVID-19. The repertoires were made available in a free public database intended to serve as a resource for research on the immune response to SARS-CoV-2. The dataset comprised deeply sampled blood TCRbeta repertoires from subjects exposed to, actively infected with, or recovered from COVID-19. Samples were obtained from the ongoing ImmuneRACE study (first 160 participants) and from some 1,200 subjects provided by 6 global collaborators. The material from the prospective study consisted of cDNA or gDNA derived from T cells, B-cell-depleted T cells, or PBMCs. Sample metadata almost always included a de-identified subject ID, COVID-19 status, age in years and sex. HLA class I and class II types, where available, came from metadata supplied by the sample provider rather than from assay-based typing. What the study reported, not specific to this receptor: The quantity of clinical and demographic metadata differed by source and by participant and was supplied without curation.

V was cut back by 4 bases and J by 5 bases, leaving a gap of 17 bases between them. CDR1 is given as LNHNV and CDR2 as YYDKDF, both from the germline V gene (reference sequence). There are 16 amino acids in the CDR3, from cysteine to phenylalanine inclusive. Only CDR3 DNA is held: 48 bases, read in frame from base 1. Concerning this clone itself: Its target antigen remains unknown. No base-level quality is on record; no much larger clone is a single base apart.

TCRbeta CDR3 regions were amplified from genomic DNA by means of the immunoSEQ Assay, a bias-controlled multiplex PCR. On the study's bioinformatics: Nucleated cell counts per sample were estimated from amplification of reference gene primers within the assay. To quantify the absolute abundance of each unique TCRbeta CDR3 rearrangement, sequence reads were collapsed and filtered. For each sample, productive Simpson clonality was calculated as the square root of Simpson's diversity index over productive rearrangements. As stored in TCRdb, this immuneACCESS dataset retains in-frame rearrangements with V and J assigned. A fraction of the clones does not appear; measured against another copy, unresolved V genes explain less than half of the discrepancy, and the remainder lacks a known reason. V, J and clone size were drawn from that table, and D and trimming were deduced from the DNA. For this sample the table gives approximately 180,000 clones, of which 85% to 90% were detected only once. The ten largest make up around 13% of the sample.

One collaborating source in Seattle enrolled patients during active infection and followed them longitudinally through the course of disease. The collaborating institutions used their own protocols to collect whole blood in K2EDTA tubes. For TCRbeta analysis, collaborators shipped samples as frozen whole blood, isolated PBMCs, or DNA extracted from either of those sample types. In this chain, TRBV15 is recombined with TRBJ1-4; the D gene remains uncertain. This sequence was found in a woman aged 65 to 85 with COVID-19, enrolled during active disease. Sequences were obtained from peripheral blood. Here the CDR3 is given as CATSTLASILNEKLFF. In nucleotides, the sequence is TGTGCCACCAGCACCCTAGCTTCGATATTGAATGAAAAACTGTTTTTT. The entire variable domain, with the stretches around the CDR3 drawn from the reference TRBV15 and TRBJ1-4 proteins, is DAMVIQNPRYQVTQFGKPVTLSCSQTLNHNVMYWYQQKSSQAPKLLFHYYDKDFNNEADTPDNFQSRRPNTSFCFLDIRSPGLGDTAMYLCATSTLASILNEKLFFGSGTQLSVL.